A single sample gave rise to the 14 T cell receptor beta chains below, sequenced in a study of cytomegalovirus exposure and HLA in healthy donors. The PCR ran on 60 Vbeta and 13 Jbeta primers. Sequencing used immunoSEQ multiplex PCR; TCRdb keeps in-frame clones, though not all of them. The profile covers about 90,000 clones, with roughly three fifths appearing a single time and about 3.9% taken by the ten largest. Sequencing input: PBMCs. The source is a young man in good health and CMV-seronegative.

The genes are TRBV14 and TRBJ2-3; tentative D call: TRBD2 (5 bases). V was shortened by 1 base and J by 4 bases, with 15 bases between the two germline ends. The germline V gene encodes CDR1 SGHDN and CDR2 FVKESK. This CDR3 is 16 amino acids long. The CDR3 nucleotides read TGTGCCAGCAGCCAAGCGGACTTTTGGGCACCAGATACGCAGTATTTT. The encoded protein is CASSQADFWAPDTQYF.

On this clone itself: A junction end diverges from the germline sequence, so it may reflect a read error. The chain employs TRBV7-9 and TRBJ2-7; D is undetermined. The CDR3 runs 14 residues. The germline gives CDR1 SEHNR, CDR2 FQNEAQ (reference sequence). The CDR3 DNA reads TGTTCCAGCAGCTTAGTGCCACAGAGCTACGAGCAGTACTTC. It codes for CSSSLVPQSYEQYF.

The chain combines TRBV4-3 with TRBJ2-1; 7 positions match TRBD1. V dropped 8 bases and J dropped 7; count of bases not matched to a gene: 8. The CDR3 length is 13 residues. Germline V gives CDR1 LGHNA, CDR2 YSLEER. The DNA of the CDR3 is TGCGCCAGCTCCGACAGGGTCGGAAATGAGCAGTTCTTC. It yields the protein CASSDRVGNEQFF.

The chain recombines TRBV27 with TRBJ2-1; perhaps TRBD2 as D (6 bases). The V end lost 2 bases, the J end lost 0 bases, and 14 bases lay between the germline ends. The CDR3 extends over 17 amino acids. Germline CDR1 reads MNHEY; CDR2 reads SMNVEV (reference sequence). CDR3 DNA sequence: TGTGCCAGCAGTTTACCCGGGAGTGCTAGCTCCTACAATGAGCAGTTCTTC. This encodes CASSLPGSASSYNEQFF.

This clone appeared a few times. The chain couples TRBV19 to TRBJ2-5; 12 bases agree with TRBD1. The tail of the sequence fits TRBJ2-7 better, so the J call may be wrong. This CDR3 contains 15 residues. Germline V CDR1 and CDR2: LNHDA, SQIVND (reference sequence). The CDR3 loop is CASSIGTGGTYEQYF. In nucleotides, the CDR3 is TGTGCCAGTAGTATCGGGACAGGGGGCACCTACGAGCAGTACTTC.

This clone was detected only a few times. The CDR3 does not close with the conserved phenylalanine or tryptophan, likely indicating a read error. The chain couples TRBV4-1 to TRBJ2-7; TRBD1 aligns across 9 bases. Germline-derived CDR1 and CDR2 are MGHRA and YSYEKL. Trimming removed 3 bases from V and 2 bases from J; junction bases left unmatched: 5. The CDR3 consists of 15 residues. This chain's CDR3 is CASSQGTGSPYEQYL. CDR3 DNA: TGCGCCAGCAGCCAGGGGACAGGGAGCCCCTACGAGCAGTACCTC.

This clone was observed once. The chain carries TRBV5-1 and TRBJ1-2, with no clear D. Germline V gene lookup returns CDR1 SGHRS and CDR2 YFSETQ. The germline V and J ends were trimmed by 0 bases and 1 base, with 10 bases remaining between them. The CDR3 length is 15 residues. The DNA for the CDR3 is TGCGCCAGCAGCTTGGCCCGCGGATTTAACTATGGCTACACCTTC. It yields the protein CASSLARGFNYGYTF.

The genes are TRBV15 and TRBJ2-3; D perhaps matches TRBD2 (6 bases). The V end lost 3 bases, the J end lost 4 bases, and 14 bases lay between the germline ends. The CDR3 totals 15 residues. In germline, CDR1 is LNHNV, CDR2 YYDKDF (reference sequence). The CDR3: CATSRGGGEADTQYF. In DNA form, the CDR3 reads TGTGCCACCAGCAGGGGAGGCGGGGAGGCAGATACGCAGTATTTT.

Only a few counts were recorded for this clone. The chain combines TRBV6-6 with TRBJ1-1; the D is unclear. Trimming cost V 6 bases and J 2 bases, with 16 bases left between them. CDR1 is MNHNY, CDR2 SVGAGI, per germline (reference sequence). The CDR3 loop spans 15 amino acids. CDR3 bases: TGTGCCAGCAGAATGTTGGGAGGAGGCAACACTGAAGCTTTCTTT. Protein sequence: CASRMLGGGNTEAFF.

This chain joins TRBV28 and TRBJ1-4; D is perhaps TRBD1 (6 bases). V lost 6 bases to trimming and J lost 7 bases, with 12 bases between them. The CDR3 has 13 residues. Germline V gives CDR1 MDHEN, CDR2 SYDVKM. The CDR3 DNA is TGTGCCAGCAGAAGAGGGGGGGGTGAAAAACTGTTTTTT. Protein product: CASRRGGGEKLFF.

This clone was detected only a few times. This chain joins TRBV19 and TRBJ1-5; D may be TRBD1 (6 bases). The germline CDR1 and CDR2 sequences are LNHDA and SQIVND (reference sequence). The CDR3 length is 16 residues. The V end was cut by 6 bases, the J end by 1 base, with 16 bases between. CDR3 sequence reads: CASRAAGDLSNQPQHF. The CDR3 coding sequence is TGTGCCAGTAGGGCGGCAGGGGATTTGAGCAATCAGCCCCAGCATTTT.

This clone has just a few counts. The V call is TRBV5-5, the J call TRBJ2-7, with TRBD1 as a possible D gene (7 bases). Germline V gives CDR1 SGHKS, CDR2 YYEKEE (reference sequence). This CDR3 has 16 amino acids. Trimming pared 0 bases from V and 3 bases from J, leaving 16 bases between. This chain's CDR3 is CASSLDWRDRSYEQYF. The CDR3 DNA reads TGTGCCAGCAGCTTGGATTGGAGGGACAGAAGCTACGAGCAGTACTTC.

This clone was recorded a few times. The rearrangement uses TRBV25-1 and TRBJ2-5, with D unresolved. The DNA end lines up better with TRBJ2-7; the J call may be wrong. The CDR3 totals 11 residues. Germline values: CDR1 MGHDK, CDR2 SYGVNS. The CDR3 region has the DNA TGTGCCAGCAGTGACGCCTACGAGCAGTACTTC. Translation gives CASSDAYEQYF.

J is TRBJ2-1 and V is TRBV2; 8 nucleotides align to TRBD1. CDR3 size: 12 residues. V dropped 6 bases and J dropped 8; count of bases not matched to a gene: 3. CDR1 and CDR2 (germline): SNHLY, FYNNEI. CDR3 nucleotides: TGTGCCAGCAGGGACAGGGTTGATGAGCAGTTCTTC. It translates to CASRDRVDEQFF.